The clone carrying this T cell receptor beta chain appeared a single time. Its antigen is currently unknown. V lost 6 bases, J lost 4 bases, and 15 bases lay in between. The CDR3 contains 14 residues. Germline values: CDR1 MNHNS, CDR2 SASEGT. This sample was taken from a study of OX40 agonist ivuxolimab in advanced cancers. Study at large: Patients achieving partial responses numbered three: one hepatocellular carcinoma case and two cutaneous melanoma cases.

Data came from immunoSEQ multiplex PCR; TCRdb stores just in-frame clones and leaves some out. The sample records around 95,000 clones, more than 85% being singletons. General study points: Antigen specificity of clonally expanded peripheral T cells was not established. Near-lowest levels of clonal expansion characterized partial responders at 0.1-3.0 mg/kg.

This sequence originates from an adult with an advanced solid tumor such as melanoma, head and neck, liver or kidney cancer. The rearrangement links TRBV6-1 to TRBJ1-1; no clear D gene. The sequenced sample was CD4+ or CD8+ T cells sorted from blood, obtained in a trial of the OX40 agonist ivuxolimab. CDR3 sequence: CASRIRQAGTEAFF. The CDR3 bases are TGTGCCAGCAGGATTCGGCAGGCGGGCACTGAAGCTTTCTTT.